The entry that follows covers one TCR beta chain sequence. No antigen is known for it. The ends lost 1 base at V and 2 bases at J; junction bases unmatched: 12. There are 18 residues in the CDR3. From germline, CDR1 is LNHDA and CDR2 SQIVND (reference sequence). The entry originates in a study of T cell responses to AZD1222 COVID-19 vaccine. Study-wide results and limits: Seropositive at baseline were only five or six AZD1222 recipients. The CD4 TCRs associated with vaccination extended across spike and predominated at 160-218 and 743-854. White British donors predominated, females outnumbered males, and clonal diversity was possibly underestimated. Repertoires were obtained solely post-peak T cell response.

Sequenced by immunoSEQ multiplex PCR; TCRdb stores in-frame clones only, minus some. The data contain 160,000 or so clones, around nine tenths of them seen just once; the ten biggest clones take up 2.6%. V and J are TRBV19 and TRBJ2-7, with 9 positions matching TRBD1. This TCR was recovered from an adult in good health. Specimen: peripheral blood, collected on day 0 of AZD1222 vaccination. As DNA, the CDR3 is TGTGCCAGTAGTATAGCCCATCCATCCGGGACAGGGACCTACGAGCAGTACTTC. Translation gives CASSIAHPSGTGTYEQYF.